These T cell receptor beta chains were read from a single sample in a study of response to subunit inactivated influenza vaccine. TCRdb re-derived calls from the RT-PCR reads in MiXCR, one entry per CDR3 protein. This repertoire shows some 540,000 distinct CDR3 sequences, roughly 23% found once; its top ten account for approximately 2.9%. The data also belong to a second study, concerning T cells expressing NK-cell markers.

Here the sequenced sample was CD4+ T cells sorted from PBMCs, taken 12 days after vaccination. The receptors here all came from a man over 45 who received an inactivated influenza vaccine. Each CDR3 is given with its conserved first and last residue. Each record gives: D gene, clone size, J gene, V gene, CDR3 DNA, CDR3 protein. A D gene is named only where the DNA matches it firmly. Clone size is given for some rows only: seen once, a few or many times, or a class if the clone is expanded.

-,few,TRBJ2-2,TRBV28,TGTGCCAGCAACCCGGCGGGGGCTTGGGGCACCGGGGAGCTGTTTTTT,CASNPAGAWGTGELFF
-,-,TRBJ2-3,TRBV15,TGTGCCACCAGCAGAGATCCGACGGATACAGATACGCAGTATTTT,CATSRDPTDTDTQYF
-,-,TRBJ2-1,TRBV7-9,TGTGCCAGCAGCTTAGAAGAAGGACGTCTAGCGCCCAATGAGCAGTTCTTC,CASSLEEGRLAPNEQFF
-,-,TRBJ1-2,TRBV18,TGTGCCAGCTCACCAAGGCAGGGTCTTAACTATGGCTACACCTTC,CASSPRQGLNYGYTF
-,few,TRBJ2-3,TRBV20-1,TGCAGTGCTAGAGATCCCTATTTAGATACGCAGTATTTT,CSARDPYLDTQYF
TRBD2,-,TRBJ2-1,TRBV5-1,TGCGCCAGCAGCTTGGAAGCGGGGGTATACAATGAGCAGTTCTTC,CASSLEAGVYNEQFF
TRBD1,-,TRBJ2-7,TRBV5-1,TGCGCCAGCGCAGGGAACAGGGGCCCCTACGAGCAGTACTTC,CASAGNRGPYEQYF
-,many,TRBJ2-1,TRBV6-2/TRBV6-3,TGTGCCAGCATTCGGGCAGGCCCATTCAATGAGCAGTTCTTC,CASIRAGPFNEQFF
TRBD1,few,TRBJ2-3,TRBV7-2,TGTGCCAGCAGCTTAGCAGCCGGGACAGCTAATACGCAGTATTTT,CASSLAAGTANTQYF
TRBD1,-,TRBJ2-6,TRBV18,TGTGCCAGCTCACCACCGACGGGGACAGGGTTCTCTGGGGCCAACGTCCTGACTTTC,CASSPPTGTGFSGANVLTF
-,-,TRBJ1-1,TRBV6-2/TRBV6-3,TGTGCCAGCAGTTACTTTCGGGGGGGAACTGAAGCTTTCTTT,CASSYFRGGTEAFF
TRBD2,-,TRBJ2-1,TRBV9,TGTGCCAGCAGCGTAGAAGTCCTAGCGGGAAATGAGCAGTTCTTC,CASSVEVLAGNEQFF
-,-,TRBJ1-1,TRBV29-1,TGCAGCGTTGGGCGGGGTGGAGGCGGTGAAGCTTTCTTT,CSVGRGGGGEAFF
TRBD2,few,TRBJ2-5,TRBV28,TGTGCCAGCACTCCTTCCCGGGCAGATTCTCTACTAGCGGGAGGCCGAGAGACCCAGTACTTC,CASTPSRADSLLAGGRETQYF
TRBD1,few,TRBJ2-3,TRBV7-9,TGTGCCAGCAGCTTAGACTGGGACAGAGTCACAGATACGCAGTATTTT,CASSLDWDRVTDTQYF
-,-,TRBJ2-2,TRBV28,TGTGCCAGCAGCCCTTTTCGGTCCGCGAACACCGGGGAGCTGTTTTTT,CASSPFRSANTGELFF
-,-,TRBJ2-5,TRBV7-2,TGTGCCAGCAGCTTATCCTACGCTGGGGGTCAAGAGACCCAGTACTTC,CASSLSYAGGQETQYF
TRBD2,few,TRBJ2-7,TRBV20-1,TGCAGTGCTAGACTAGCGGGAGTGCCGGTAGAGCAGTACTTC,CSARLAGVPVEQYF
-,-,TRBJ2-1,TRBV7-2,TGTGCCAGCAGCTCAATACCCCCGGGACCTAGGAATGAGCAGTTCTTC,CASSSIPPGPRNEQFF
-,-,TRBJ2-3,TRBV20-1,TGCAGTGCTAGTTCCGGGGCTAGCGGCACAGATACGCAGTATTTT,CSASSGASGTDTQYF
-,once,TRBJ2-3,TRBV23-1,TGCGCCAGCAGTCAAAGGGTTGGGCCAGATACGCAGTATTTT,CASSQRVGPDTQYF
TRBD2,few,TRBJ2-1,TRBV5-1,TGCGCCAGCAGCTTGGGTAGCGGGGGGGCGAATGAGCAGTTCTTC,CASSLGSGGANEQFF